The 4 T cell receptor beta chains given below trace back to one sample, sequenced in a study of cytomegalovirus exposure and HLA in healthy donors. Vbeta (60) and Jbeta (13) primers were used in the PCR. Measured with immunoSEQ multiplex PCR; TCRdb has only the in-frame clones, and not every one. The table lists about 110,000 clones, about three quarters of them singletons. Sequenced: PBMCs. Receptor source: a woman aged 60-75 years in good health and CMV-seropositive.

The chain combines TRBV9 with TRBJ2-2, with a weak D call TRBD2 (5 bases). Trimming cost V 2 bases and J 4 bases, with 12 bases left between them. CDR3 length: 15 amino acids. Germline V gene sequence: CDR1 SGDLS, CDR2 YYNGEE. In nucleotides, the CDR3 is TGTGCCAGCAGCGTCGGAGGCTATGGCACCGGGGAGCTGTTTTTT. As protein: CASSVGGYGTGELFF.

This clone was detected only a few times. This chain joins TRBV28 and TRBJ2-1, with 10 bases fitting TRBD2. CDR1 is MDHEN, CDR2 SYDVKM, per germline. Germline trimming cut 6 bases from V and 0 bases from J; bases unmatched to any gene: 14. The length of the CDR3 is 19 residues. The CDR3: CASSQGLAFRKSSYNEQFF. The DNA of the CDR3 is TGTGCCAGCAGCCAGGGACTAGCGTTCAGAAAGAGCTCCTACAATGAGCAGTTCTTC.

This clone was detected once. This sequence joins TRBV7-3 and TRBJ2-1; TRBD2 is a possible D gene (6 bases). Germline V gene data show CDR1 as SGHTA and CDR2 as FQGTGA. V shed 1 base and J shed 7 bases, with 14 bases lying between them. The CDR3 is 15 residues long. The CDR3 sequence: CASSLMGGIANEQFF. The CDR3 bases are TGTGCCAGCAGCTTAATGGGCGGGATTGCTAATGAGCAGTTCTTC.

This chain links TRBV6-1 with TRBJ1-2, with no clear D. Germline CDR1 MNHNS, CDR2 SASEGT. V was cut by 6 bases and J by 4 bases, with 12 bases left in between. The CDR3 runs 13 residues. This CDR3 is CASRPGLLYGYTF. CDR3 nucleotides: TGTGCCAGCAGGCCAGGACTGCTCTATGGCTACACCTTC.